The 19 T cell receptor beta chains reported below all come from one sample, sequenced in a study of beta chain features in type 1 diabetes. General study results and limits: Shortening that was moderate but significant affected the TCRB CDR3s of Type 1 diabetes patients in all four CD4+ subsets.

Antigen specificity for these receptors is unknown. The isolated RNA, all of it, was reverse transcribed, so expressed TCRB transcripts were what got sequenced. The repertoire was sequenced with immunoSEQ multiplex PCR; TCRdb's copy has only in-frame clones and lacks some. The sample includes hundreds of thousands of clones, 10% to 15% of them seen just once. Sequenced input: naive CD4+ T cells from blood. Receptors originate from a man aged 18 to 35 with type 1 diabetes.

In this sample, this clone turned up a few times. The sample carries other DNA sequences with the same CDR3. The gene calls are TRBV30 and TRBJ1-4; 8 bases fit TRBD1. The V segment lost 5 bases and the J segment 3 bases; nucleotides outside the gene matches: 2. The CDR3 totals 13 residues. Germline-derived CDR1 and CDR2 are GTSNPN and SVGIG (reference sequence). The CDR3 spells CAWGQGANEKLFF. CDR3 sequence (DNA): TGTGCCTGGGGACAGGGAGCTAATGAAAAACTGTTTTTT.

Only a few counts were recorded for this clone. The V call is TRBV30, the J call TRBJ1-1; D call uncertain. Trimming left V 2 bases short and J 5 bases short, with 18 bases between. CDR3 length: 15 amino acids. CDR1 GTSNPN and CDR2 SVGIG come from the germline V gene (reference sequence). The CDR3 is CAWSLRAPRKTEAFF. The CDR3 coding sequence is TGTGCCTGGAGTCTAAGGGCTCCCCGGAAAACTGAAGCTTTCTTT.

This chain joins TRBV2 and TRBJ1-1; 10 positions match TRBD1. The germline V gene encodes CDR1 SNHLY and CDR2 FYNNEI. This CDR3 has 14 amino acids. Trimming cost V 10 bases and J 5 bases; bases outside gene matches: 10. CDR3 sequence: CATGTGDYGTEAFF. The CDR3 region has the DNA TGTGCCACCGGGACAGGGGACTACGGGACTGAAGCTTTCTTT.

In this sample, this clone turned up a few times. The chain joins TRBV4-2 to TRBJ1-2, with 9 bases lining up with TRBD1. Trimming cost V 1 base and J 4 bases; bases outside gene matches: 7. This CDR3 comprises 16 residues. In germline, CDR1 is LGHNA, CDR2 YNFKEQ. CDR3 amino acids: CASSQGGTGRAYGYTF. Here the CDR3 DNA reads TGTGCCAGCAGCCAAGGTGGGACAGGGAGGGCCTATGGCTACACCTTC.

This clone was picked up a small number of times. CDR3: CASSLKGANVLTF. CDR3 in DNA: TGTGCCAGCAGCCTTAAAGGGGCCAACGTCCTGACTTTC. The chain couples TRBV7-2 to TRBJ2-6; D not resolved. This CDR3 has 13 residues. V lost 5 bases and J 4 bases, leaving 6 bases between the germline ends. The V gene's germline CDR1 is SGHTA and CDR2 FQGNSA.

This clone has a handful of counts. J is TRBJ2-2 and V is TRBV29-1; tentatively, D is TRBD1 or TRBD2 (6 bases each). Germline V gene sequence: CDR1 SQVTM, CDR2 ANQGSEA. This CDR3 region has 13 residues. V dropped 7 bases and J dropped 6 bases, with 15 bases sitting between them. The CDR3 reads CSAGASLPGELFF. DNA for the CDR3: TGCAGCGCGGGGGCGTCTCTACCCGGGGAGCTGTTTTTT.

This chain joins TRBV6-5 and TRBJ2-3; weak D call: TRBD2 (5 bases). The ends were cut back, 6 bases at V and 2 bases at J, with 15 bases in the middle. CDR1 is MNHEY and CDR2 is SVGAGI in the germline V gene. CDR3 length: 15 residues. The CDR3 sequence is CASRTSGASTDTQYF. CDR3 sequence (DNA): TGTGCCAGCAGGACGAGCGGCGCTTCCACAGATACGCAGTATTTT.

This clone has only a few counts. The rearrangement joins TRBV4-1 to TRBJ2-6, with TRBD1 matching over 8 bases. This CDR3 has 19 residues. V was clipped by 0 bases and J by 2 bases; unmatched bases: 9. Germline CDR1 is MGHRA and CDR2 is YSYEKL. CDR3 bases: TGCGCCAGCAGCCAAGATCCCCGACAGGGGACGGCTGGGGCCAACGTCCTGACTTTC. Protein product: CASSQDPRQGTAGANVLTF.

The gene calls are TRBV30 and TRBJ2-7; D is unresolved. The germline V gene encodes CDR1 GTSNPN and CDR2 SVGIG (reference sequence). The CDR3 length is 14 residues. The V end lost 2 bases, the J end lost 6 bases, and 17 bases lay between the germline ends. This CDR3 reads CAWSFRAVLGEQYF. CDR3 in DNA: TGTGCCTGGAGTTTTCGGGCCGTCCTGGGCGAGCAGTACTTC.

This clone was seen a few times. This chain joins TRBV27 and TRBJ2-1, with TRBD2 matching over 11 bases. CDR1 is MNHEY and CDR2 is SMNVEV in the germline V gene (reference sequence). There are 18 residues in the CDR3. V gave up 6 bases and J gave up 0 bases; unmatched junction bases: 10. The CDR3 spells CASRGGLAAWDSYNEQFF. CDR3 nucleotides: TGTGCCAGCAGGGGGGGACTAGCGGCTTGGGACTCCTACAATGAGCAGTTCTTC.

J is TRBJ1-3 and V is TRBV19, with D uncertain. This CDR3 is 14 amino acids long. Per the germline V gene, CDR1 is LNHDA and CDR2 is SQIVND (reference sequence). V was cut by 11 bases and J by 3 bases, with 17 bases left in between. The CDR3 bases are TGTGCCTGTGGGAACCCCGCGGGTGGAAACACCATATATTTT. Residues: CACGNPAGGNTIYF.

The J gene is TRBJ1-1, the V gene TRBV2; D remains ambiguous. The CDR3 is 15 amino acids. Germline loops: CDR1 SNHLY, CDR2 FYNNEI. Trimming stripped 7 bases from V and 3 bases from J, with 18 bases between. CDR3 DNA: TGTGCCAGCACCCTGGACGGAAGAACCTACACTGAAGCTTTCTTT. Translated, it gives CASTLDGRTYTEAFF.

V gene TRBV2 combines with J gene TRBJ2-1; 10 bases line up with TRBD1. The V segment lost 8 bases and the J segment 6 bases; nucleotides outside the gene matches: 10. This CDR3 is 15 amino acids long. CDR1 SNHLY and CDR2 FYNNEI come from the germline V gene. CDR3 bases: TGTGCCAGCCCATCTGGGACAGGGGTGCTCAATGAGCAGTTCTTC. It is translated as CASPSGTGVLNEQFF.

V gene TRBV14 combines with J gene TRBJ1-1; D not resolved. The germline V and J ends were trimmed by 1 base and 4 bases, with 7 bases remaining between them. Germline CDR1 and CDR2: SGHDN and FVKESK. CDR3 size: 13 residues. The CDR3: CASSQGRITEAFF. As DNA, the CDR3 is TGTGCCAGCAGCCAAGGGAGAATCACTGAAGCTTTCTTT.

The V call is TRBV27, the J call TRBJ2-3; the match to TRBD2 covers 7 bases. Per germline, CDR1 MNHEY and CDR2 SMNVEV (reference sequence). This CDR3 comprises 17 residues. After removal of 5 bases from V and 2 bases from J, the junction contained 13 bases not matched to a gene. The CDR3 loop is CASSIPSGSGDTDTQYF. CDR3 nucleotide sequence: TGTGCCAGCAGTATACCCTCGGGGAGCGGGGACACAGATACGCAGTATTTT.

The chain is built from TRBV4-1 and TRBJ2-5; D call uncertain. V shed 2 bases and J shed 4 bases, with 11 bases lying between them. CDR1 and CDR2 (germline): MGHRA, YSYEKL. The CDR3 loop spans 14 amino acids. DNA of the CDR3: TGCGCCAGCAGCCAAAGTAGTGCCGGAGAGACCCAGTACTTC. It yields the protein CASSQSSAGETQYF.

The chain employs TRBV29-1 and TRBJ1-2; TRBD1 agrees at 10 bases. The junction had 14 bases not matched to a gene; V was cut back by 8 bases and J by 11 bases. Germline V CDR1 and CDR2: SQVTM, ANQGSEA. The CDR3 totals 13 residues. The CDR3 is CSFSGTGEVGYTF. CDR3 nucleotide sequence: TGCAGCTTTTCCGGGACAGGGGAAGTCGGTTACACCTTC.

This rearrangement joins TRBV7-9 to TRBJ1-1; D gene ambiguous. The CDR3 consists of 13 residues. V was clipped by 3 bases and J by 1 base, with 6 bases between them. Per the germline V gene, CDR1 is SEHNR and CDR2 is FQNEAQ (reference sequence). The CDR3 region has the DNA TGTGCCAGCAGCTTCACGGAGAACACTGAAGCTTTCTTT. It is translated as CASSFTENTEAFF.

This clone came up a few times. The chain links TRBV9 to TRBJ1-2; possible D gene TRBD1, 6 bases. This CDR3 spans 15 amino acids. The V gene's germline CDR1 is SGDLS and CDR2 YYNGEE. V shed 2 bases and J shed 5 bases, with 16 bases lying between them. CDR3 DNA sequence: TGTGCCAGCAGCGTTTTTACCGGGACACCGTATGGCTACACCTTC. Protein product: CASSVFTGTPYGYTF. Full variable domain (missing parts from reference TRBV9 and TRBJ1-2): DSGVTQTPKHLITATGQRVTLRCSPRSGDLSVYWYQQSLDQGLQFLIQYYNGEERAKGNILERFSAQQFPDLHSELNLSSLELGDSALYFCASSVFTGTPYGYTFGSGTRLTVV.